Below are 30 T cell receptor beta chains sequenced from a single sample in a study of CD8+CD57+ T cells in acquired aplastic anemia. The authors sequenced patients whose flow cytometry had shown CD8+CD57+ cell expansion. It was genomic DNA that served as the template for profiling TCR beta VDJ and CDR3. TCRdb passed the reads through MiXCR, listing each CDR3 protein once. Altogether around 50,000 distinct CDR3 sequences are present, approximately 54% being singletons, with the ten largest covering roughly 16%. The sequencing sample was made of sorted CD4+, CD8+, or CD8+CD57+ T cells (not recorded which) from PBMCs. These TCRs come from a human donor with aplastic anemia.

V usage is TRBV19 and J usage is TRBJ1-4; D is uncertain. The CDR3 is 15 residues long. The V gene's germline CDR1 is LNHDA and CDR2 SQIVND (reference sequence). Trimming pared 6 bases from V and 0 bases from J, leaving 11 bases between. The CDR3 is CASRPYGATNEKLFF. The CDR3, as DNA: TGTGCCAGTAGGCCGTACGGTGCAACTAATGAAAAACTGTTTTTT.

This clonotype was counted at least ten times. The rearrangement joins TRBV20-1 to TRBJ1-2, with no clear D. Trimming stripped 5 bases from V and 8 bases from J, with 12 bases between. The germline V gene has CDR1 DFQATT and CDR2 SNEGSKA (reference sequence). This CDR3 spans 11 amino acids. DNA of the CDR3: TGCAGTGCTTGGATTGACGGGGGCTACACCTTC. It codes for CSAWIDGGYTF.

The V gene is TRBV24-1, the J gene TRBJ1-1; tentative D call: TRBD1 (5 bases). The CDR3 has 16 amino acids. Per germline, CDR1 KGHDR and CDR2 SFDVKD. V lost 5 bases and J lost 3, with 18 bases in between. The CDR3: CATSARAQGLDTEAFF. In DNA, the CDR3 is TGTGCCACCAGTGCTAGAGCGCAGGGTCTAGACACTGAAGCTTTCTTT.

The chain couples TRBV24-1 to TRBJ2-7; 8 positions match TRBD2. Germline loops: CDR1 KGHDR, CDR2 SFDVKD. This CDR3 contains 14 residues. The V segment lost 5 bases and the J segment 6 bases; nucleotides outside the gene matches: 8. CDR3 DNA: TGTGCCACCAGTGCCGGGGGGGCGATGGGCGAGCAGTACGTC. Translated: CATSAGGAMGEQYV.

The V and J genes are TRBV19 and TRBJ1-1; D unclear. V was pared by 3 bases and J by 1 base, with 9 bases between. This CDR3 has 14 residues. Germline CDR1 is LNHDA and CDR2 is SQIVND (reference sequence). The CDR3 DNA reads as TGTGCCAGTAGTATGCTCCCCGGGAACACTGAAGCTTTCTTT. It yields the protein CASSMLPGNTEAFF. The complete variable domain, with remaining parts taken from reference TRBV19 and TRBJ1-1, reads DGGITQSPKYLFRKEGQNVTLSCEQNLNHDAMYWYRQDPGQGLRLIYYSQIVNDFQKGDIAEGYSVSREKKESFPLTVTSAQKNPTAFYLCASSMLPGNTEAFFGQGTRLTVV.

The chain recombines TRBV19 with TRBJ1-2, with D perhaps matching TRBD1 (5 bases). This CDR3 region has 14 residues. Germline CDR1 is LNHDA and CDR2 is SQIVND (reference sequence). The germline V and J ends were trimmed by 3 bases and 1 base, with 9 bases remaining between them. The CDR3 DNA is TGTGCCAGTAGTATTGGAAGGGGTAACTATGGCTACACCTTC. This encodes CASSIGRGNYGYTF.

This chain uses TRBV2 with TRBJ1-1; possible D gene TRBD1, 6 bases. Deletions cut 2 bases from V and 7 bases from J, with 8 bases between. Germline-derived CDR1 and CDR2 are SNHLY and FYNNEI. The CDR3 is made up of 12 amino acids. CDR3 loop: CASSERGVEAFF. CDR3 DNA: TGTGCCAGCAGTGAAAGGGGGGTTGAAGCTTTCTTT.

This clonotype occurred many times. J is TRBJ2-3 and V is TRBV6-5; TRBD2 matches 8 bases. The CDR3 contains 16 residues. Germline assignment: CDR1 MNHEY and CDR2 SVGAGI. V was pared by 2 bases and J by 6 bases, with 10 bases of the junction left unmatched. The CDR3 reads CASSYLSGVLGDTQYF. As DNA, the CDR3 is TGTGCCAGCAGTTACCTTAGCGGGGTCTTGGGGGATACGCAGTATTTT.

This clonotype has ten or more counts. The genes are TRBV5-1 and TRBJ2-5, with TRBD2 matching 7 bases. V was pared by 5 bases and J by 1 base, with 8 bases of the junction left unmatched. The CDR3 is made up of 15 amino acids. Germline CDR1 reads SGHRS; CDR2 reads YFSETQ. This CDR3 is CASRDGGGPQETQYF. The CDR3 DNA reads as TGCGCCAGCAGGGATGGCGGGGGACCCCAAGAGACCCAGTACTTC.

The V gene is TRBV29-1, the J gene TRBJ2-5; tentatively, D is TRBD1 or TRBD2 (5 bases each). Per germline, CDR1 SQVTM and CDR2 ANQGSEA. This CDR3 has 15 residues. V was pared by 3 bases and J by 4 bases, with 18 bases between. The CDR3 nucleotides are TGCAGCGTTGATGCCCCAGGGACCTGGGGAGAGACCCAGTACTTC. It codes for CSVDAPGTWGETQYF.

The CDR3: CASTTGSSGANVLTF. The DNA for the CDR3 is TGTGCCAGCACCACAGGGTCCTCTGGGGCCAACGTCCTGACTTTC. V usage is TRBV7-2 and J usage is TRBJ2-6; maybe TRBD1 (6 bases). V lost 7 bases and J lost 0, with 10 bases in between. The V gene's germline CDR1 is SGHTA and CDR2 FQGNSA. This CDR3 spans 15 amino acids.

The chain combines TRBV7-2 with TRBJ1-3; D perhaps matches TRBD1 (6 bases). Germline V gene data show CDR1 as SGHTA and CDR2 as FQGNSA. The CDR3 covers 12 residues. Trimming removed 5 bases from V and 9 bases from J, with 11 bases in between. The DNA of the CDR3 is TGTGCCAGCAGCCGCATAGGGGGCACCATATATTTT. Translation gives CASSRIGGTIYF. The entire variable domain, with the rest obtained from reference TRBV7-2 and TRBJ1-3, is as follows: GAGVSQSPSNKVTEKGKDVELRCDPISGHTALYWYRQSLGQGLEFLIYFQGNSAPDKSGLPSDRFSAERTGGSVSTLTIQRTQQEDSAVYLCASSRIGGTIYFGEGSWLTVV.

V usage is TRBV11-2 and J usage is TRBJ2-1, with TRBD2 matching 12 bases. CDR1 is SGHAT, CDR2 FQNNGV, per germline. This CDR3 spans 16 amino acids. V lost 6 bases to trimming and J lost 1 base; unmatched junction nucleotides: 4. The CDR3 loop reads CASRPTSGGSYNEQFF. CDR3 coding DNA: TGTGCCAGCAGGCCAACTAGCGGGGGGTCCTACAATGAGCAGTTCTTC.

The rearrangement links TRBV29-1 to TRBJ2-1; 10 bases fit TRBD2. Germline trimming cut 6 bases from V and 4 bases from J; bases unmatched to any gene: 9. Germline V lookup: CDR1 SQVTM, CDR2 ANQGSEA. This CDR3 has 15 residues. The CDR3: CSVVSGGAAYNEQFF. Written as DNA, the CDR3 is TGCAGCGTAGTGAGCGGGGGGGCCGCGTACAATGAGCAGTTCTTC.

This clonotype was seen at least ten times. The gene calls are TRBV12-3 or TRBV12-4 and TRBJ2-5; D is undetermined. The CDR3 is made up of 14 amino acids. The V end was cut by 6 bases, the J end by 2 bases, with 13 bases between. Here the CDR3 DNA reads TGTGCCAGCAGCCCCCGGACGGTTCAAGAGACCCAGTACTTC. This translates into CASSPRTVQETQYF.

In its sample, this clonotype ranks as medium-sized (0.01 to 0.1%). V gene TRBV15 combines with J gene TRBJ1-1, with D possibly matching TRBD1 (5 bases). The CDR3 loop spans 14 amino acids. Trimming pared 4 bases from V and 1 base from J, leaving 10 bases between. Germline CDR1 is LNHNV and CDR2 is YYDKDF (reference sequence). CDR3 in DNA: TGTGCCACCAGCATGGGACTGTCGAACACTGAAGCTTTCTTT. This sequence encodes CATSMGLSNTEAFF.

This clonotype was counted many times. Since a much larger clone is just one base distant, this may be a read error. The V gene is TRBV5-6, the J gene TRBJ1-1; D is perhaps TRBD1 (5 bases). CDR1 SGHDT and CDR2 YYEEEE come from the germline V gene. The CDR3 length is 12 residues. V lost 3 bases to trimming and J lost 3 bases, with 6 bases between them. DNA of the CDR3: TGTGCCAGCAGCTGGGGGGACACTGAAGCTTTCTTT. It translates to CASSWGDTEAFF.

The J gene is TRBJ2-7, the V gene TRBV6-1; D might be TRBD1 or TRBD2, each matching 5 bases. The germline gives CDR1 MNHNS, CDR2 SASEGT. The CDR3 is made up of 15 amino acids. The V and J ends lost 6 bases and 0 bases respectively, with 15 bases between them. The CDR3, as DNA: TGTGCCAGCAGAGGACCGGGACCACTCTCCTACGAGCAGTACTTC. Encoded protein: CASRGPGPLSYEQYF.

This clonotype was detected ten times or more. The chain employs TRBV9 and TRBJ2-6; no reliable D call. Between the trimmed V and J ends, which lost 0 bases and 1 base, there was a span of 11 bases. The CDR3 extends over 17 amino acids. Germline lookup yields CDR1 SGDLS and CDR2 YYNGEE. DNA for the CDR3: TGTGCCAGCAGCGTAGCCTCACGTGAATCTGGGGCCAACGTCCTGACTTTC. It specifies CASSVASRESGANVLTF.

A few counts support this clonotype. The chain uses TRBV2 and TRBJ1-6, with TRBD1 matching over 8 bases. The CDR3 covers 14 residues. The germline gives CDR1 SNHLY, CDR2 FYNNEI. The junction had 3 bases not matched to a gene; V was cut back by 4 bases and J by 7 bases. CDR3 nucleotides: TGTGCCAGCAGTGGCCGACAGGGGAATTCACCCCTCCACTTT. It codes for CASSGRQGNSPLHF.

The chain recombines TRBV29-1 with TRBJ2-1; 7 bases are shared with TRBD1. The V gene end was trimmed by 4 bases and the J gene end by 4 bases; junction bases not matched to a gene: 10. This CDR3 has 15 amino acids. CDR1 is SQVTM and CDR2 is ANQGSEA in the germline V gene. CDR3 sequence (DNA): TGCAGCGTTGTCCGGGGACAGAGGTTATACAATGAGCAGTTCTTC. Translation gives CSVVRGQRLYNEQFF.

The chain joins TRBV7-8 to TRBJ1-2, with a possible D match to TRBD1 (5 bases). Trimming removed 4 bases from V and 4 bases from J, with 7 bases in between. The CDR3 is made up of 12 amino acids. CDR1 is SGHVS and CDR2 is FQNEAQ in the germline V gene. The CDR3 spells CASSSGSYGYTF. The CDR3 region has the DNA TGTGCCAGCAGCTCAGGGTCCTATGGCTACACCTTC.

In its sample, this clonotype was seen a few times. The CDR3 loop is CASSRQGAYEQYF. The CDR3 DNA sequence: TGTGCCAGCTCACGACAGGGAGCCTACGAGCAGTACTTC. This chain links TRBV18 with TRBJ2-7; 7 bases fit TRBD1. This CDR3 region has 13 residues. V was pared by 4 bases and J by 2 bases, with 2 bases of the junction left unmatched. In germline, CDR1 is KGHSH, CDR2 LQKENI.

The chain links TRBV2 to TRBJ1-6, with TRBD1 identical over 8 bases. Per germline, CDR1 SNHLY and CDR2 FYNNEI. Losses at the gene ends were 7 bases for V and 6 bases for J; bases not matched to a gene: 2. There are 13 residues in the CDR3. CDR3 sequence (DNA): TGTGCCAGCATAGGACAGGGTAATTCACCCCTCCACTTT. Translation: CASIGQGNSPLHF.

This clonotype was counted ten times or more. This chain links TRBV4-3 with TRBJ2-7; 8 bases line up with TRBD1. This CDR3 spans 15 amino acids. From germline, CDR1 is LGHNA and CDR2 YSLEER. The ends lost 0 bases at V and 3 bases at J; junction bases unmatched: 4. The CDR3, as DNA: TGCGCCAGCAGCCAAGAAGCAGGGGGCTACTACGAGCAGTACTTC. This codes for CASSQEAGGYYEQYF.

V usage is TRBV5-1 and J usage is TRBJ2-7, with TRBD2 as a possible D gene (6 bases). Trimming stripped 1 base from V and 6 bases from J, with 11 bases between. Germline assignment: CDR1 SGHRS and CDR2 YFSETQ. The CDR3 runs to 13 residues. CDR3 bases: TGCGCCAGCAGCTTGTGGGGGACTGGCGAGCAGTACGTC. Protein sequence: CASSLWGTGEQYV.

This clonotype was seen repeatedly, ten times or more. The chain employs TRBV7-9 and TRBJ2-7; TRBD2 agrees at 7 bases. Trimming at V came to 6 bases and at J to 4 bases, leaving 6 bases not matched to a gene. Per the germline V gene, CDR1 is SEHNR and CDR2 is FQNEAQ (reference sequence). This CDR3 has 13 amino acids. The CDR3 spells CASSRRERYEQYF. CDR3 DNA sequence: TGTGCCAGCAGTAGGCGGGAGCGGTACGAGCAGTACTTC.

The chain uses TRBV7-8 and TRBJ1-4, with TRBD1 identical over 9 bases. The CDR3 is 15 amino acids. V trimming: 5 bases; J trimming: 8 bases; junction bases outside the gene matches: 9. CDR1 is SGHVS, CDR2 FQNEAQ, per germline. The CDR3 sequence is CASSPTQGALEKLFF. The CDR3 DNA reads TGTGCCAGCAGCCCGACACAGGGGGCTTTGGAAAAACTGTTTTTT.

This clonotype appeared many times. The chain uses TRBV7-9 and TRBJ2-1, with 9 bases aligning to TRBD2. The V gene's germline CDR1 is SEHNR and CDR2 FQNEAQ (reference sequence). Trimming removed 4 bases from V and 10 bases from J; junction bases left unmatched: 20. The CDR3 is made up of 18 amino acids. CDR3 DNA: TGTGCCAGCAGCTCATCCCAGAGTCTAGCGGGGACCCGTGGGGAGCAGTTCTTC. Protein product: CASSSSQSLAGTRGEQFF.

The chain recombines TRBV10-3 with TRBJ1-1; the match to TRBD1 covers 8 bases. The CDR3 contains 18 residues. J was trimmed by 1 base and V by 0 bases; bases with no gene match: 10. Germline assignment: CDR1 ENHRY and CDR2 SYGVKD. CDR3 residues: CAISESMAGGEGNTEAFF. The CDR3 nucleotides are TGTGCCATCAGTGAGTCGATGGCAGGGGGCGAGGGGAACACTGAAGCTTTCTTT.